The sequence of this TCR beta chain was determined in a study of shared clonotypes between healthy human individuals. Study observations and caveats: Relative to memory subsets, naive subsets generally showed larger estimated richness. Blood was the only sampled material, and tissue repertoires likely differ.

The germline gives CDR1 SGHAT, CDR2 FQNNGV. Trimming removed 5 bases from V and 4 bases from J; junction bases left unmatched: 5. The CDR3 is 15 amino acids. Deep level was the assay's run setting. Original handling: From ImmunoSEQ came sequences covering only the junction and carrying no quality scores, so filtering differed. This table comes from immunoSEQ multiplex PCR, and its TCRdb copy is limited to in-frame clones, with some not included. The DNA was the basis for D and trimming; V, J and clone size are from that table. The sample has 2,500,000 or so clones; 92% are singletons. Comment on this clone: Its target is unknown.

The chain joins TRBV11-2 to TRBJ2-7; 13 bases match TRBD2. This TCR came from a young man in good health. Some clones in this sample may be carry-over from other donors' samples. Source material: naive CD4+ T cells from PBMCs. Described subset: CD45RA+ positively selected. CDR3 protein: CASSPGLAGQYEQYF. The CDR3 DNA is TGTGCCAGCAGCCCGGGACTAGCGGGACAGTACGAGCAGTACTTC. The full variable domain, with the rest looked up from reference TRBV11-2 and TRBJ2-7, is EAGVAQSPRYKIIEKRQSVAFWCNPISGHATLYWYQQILGQGPKLLIQFQNNGVVDDSQLPKDRFSAERLKGVDSTLKIQPAKLEDSAVYLCASSPGLAGQYEQYFGPGTRLTVT.